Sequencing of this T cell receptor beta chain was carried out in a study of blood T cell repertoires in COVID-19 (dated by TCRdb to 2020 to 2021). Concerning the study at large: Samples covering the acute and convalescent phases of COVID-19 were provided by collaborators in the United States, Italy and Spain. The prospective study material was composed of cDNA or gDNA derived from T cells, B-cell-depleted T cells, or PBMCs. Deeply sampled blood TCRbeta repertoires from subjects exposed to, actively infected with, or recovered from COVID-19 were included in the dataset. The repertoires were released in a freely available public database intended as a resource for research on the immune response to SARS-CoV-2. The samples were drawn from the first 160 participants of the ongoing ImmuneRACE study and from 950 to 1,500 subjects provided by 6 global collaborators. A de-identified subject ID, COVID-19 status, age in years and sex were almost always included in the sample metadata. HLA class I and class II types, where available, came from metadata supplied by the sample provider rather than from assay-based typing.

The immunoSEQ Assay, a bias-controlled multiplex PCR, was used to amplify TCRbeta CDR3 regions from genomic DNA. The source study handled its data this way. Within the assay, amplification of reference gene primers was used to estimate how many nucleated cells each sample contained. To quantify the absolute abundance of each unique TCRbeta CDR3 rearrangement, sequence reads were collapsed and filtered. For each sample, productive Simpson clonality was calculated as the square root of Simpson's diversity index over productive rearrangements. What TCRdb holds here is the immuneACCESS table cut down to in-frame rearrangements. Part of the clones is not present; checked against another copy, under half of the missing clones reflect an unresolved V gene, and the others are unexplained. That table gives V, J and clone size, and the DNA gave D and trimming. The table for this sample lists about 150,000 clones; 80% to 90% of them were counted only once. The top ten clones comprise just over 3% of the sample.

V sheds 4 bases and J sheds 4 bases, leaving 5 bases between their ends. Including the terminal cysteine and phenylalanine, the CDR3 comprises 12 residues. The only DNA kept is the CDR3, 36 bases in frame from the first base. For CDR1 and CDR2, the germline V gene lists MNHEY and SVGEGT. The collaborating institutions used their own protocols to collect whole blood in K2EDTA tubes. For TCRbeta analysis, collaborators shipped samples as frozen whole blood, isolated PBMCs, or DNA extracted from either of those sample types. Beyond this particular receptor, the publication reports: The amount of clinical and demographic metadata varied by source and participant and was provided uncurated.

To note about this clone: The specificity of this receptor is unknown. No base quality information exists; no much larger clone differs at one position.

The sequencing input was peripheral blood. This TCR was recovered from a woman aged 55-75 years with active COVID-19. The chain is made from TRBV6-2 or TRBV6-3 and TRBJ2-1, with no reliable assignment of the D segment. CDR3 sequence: CASSFLYNEQFF. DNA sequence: TGTGCCAGCAGTTTTCTGTACAATGAGCAGTTCTTC.